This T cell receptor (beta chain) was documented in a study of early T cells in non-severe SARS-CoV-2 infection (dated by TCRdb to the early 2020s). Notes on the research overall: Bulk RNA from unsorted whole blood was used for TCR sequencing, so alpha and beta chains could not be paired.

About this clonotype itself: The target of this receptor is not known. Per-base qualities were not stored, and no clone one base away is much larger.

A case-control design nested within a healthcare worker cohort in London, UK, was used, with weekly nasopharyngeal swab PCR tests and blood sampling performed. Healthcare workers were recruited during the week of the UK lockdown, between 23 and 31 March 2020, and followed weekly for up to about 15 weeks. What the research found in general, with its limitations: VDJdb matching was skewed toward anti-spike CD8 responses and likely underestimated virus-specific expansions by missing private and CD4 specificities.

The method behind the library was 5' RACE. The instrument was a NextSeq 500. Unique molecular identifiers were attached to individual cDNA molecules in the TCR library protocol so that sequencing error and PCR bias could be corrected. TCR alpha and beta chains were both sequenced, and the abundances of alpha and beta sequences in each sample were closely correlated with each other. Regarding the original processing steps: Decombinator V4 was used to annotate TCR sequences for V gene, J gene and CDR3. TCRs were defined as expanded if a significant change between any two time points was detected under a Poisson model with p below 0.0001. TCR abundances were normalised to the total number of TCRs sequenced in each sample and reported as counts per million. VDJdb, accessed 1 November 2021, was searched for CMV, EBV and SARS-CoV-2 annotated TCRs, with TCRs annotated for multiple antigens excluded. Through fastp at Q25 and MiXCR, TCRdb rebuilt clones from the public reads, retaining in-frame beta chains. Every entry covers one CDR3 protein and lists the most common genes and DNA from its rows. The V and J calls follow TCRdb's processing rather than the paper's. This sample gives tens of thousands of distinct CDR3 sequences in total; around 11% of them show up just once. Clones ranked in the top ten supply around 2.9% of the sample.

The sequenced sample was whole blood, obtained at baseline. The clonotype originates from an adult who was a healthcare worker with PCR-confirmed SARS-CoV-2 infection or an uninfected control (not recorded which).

This receptor carries the CDR3 CASSELSHTIYF. The DNA sequence is TGTGCCAGCAGTGAACTTTCACACACCATATATTTT. The V gene is TRBV2 and the J gene is TRBJ1-3, with the identity of the D gene unclear. The CDR3 numbers 12 residues from cysteine through phenylalanine. Only CDR3 DNA remains: 36 bases, in frame from the first base. Trimming costs V 2 bases and J 8 bases, and their ends lie 7 bases apart. Sequences SNHLY (CDR1) and FYNNEI (CDR2) are obtained from the germline V gene.